Following are 32 T cell receptor beta chains from one sample sequenced in a study of shared clonotypes between healthy human individuals. Profiled with immunoSEQ multiplex PCR; TCRdb holds only in-frame clones, not every one. The table shows under 2.5 million clones, with about nine tenths occurring only once. Sample: naive CD4+ T cells from PBMCs. Subset reported: CD45RA+ positively selected. These receptors originate from a man aged 18 to 29 in good health. Some clones in this sample may be carry-over from other donors' samples.

The genes are TRBV9 and TRBJ2-2; perhaps TRBD1 as D (6 bases). Trimming took 2 bases from V and 4 from J, leaving 12 bases between them. Germline V lookup: CDR1 SGDLS, CDR2 YYNGEE. CDR3 length: 15 amino acids. For the CDR3, the DNA is TGTGCCAGCAGCGTCTGGGGGCAGAGCACCGGGGAGCTGTTTTTT. Its translation is CASSVWGQSTGELFF.

This clone was recorded only once. The chain has TRBV6-1 and TRBJ1-1; D call uncertain. The germline V gene has CDR1 MNHNS and CDR2 SASEGT. This CDR3 contains 11 residues. V dropped 2 bases and J dropped 6 bases, with 4 bases sitting between them. CDR3 in DNA: TGTGCCAGCAGTGAACGATCTGAAGCTTTCTTT. This encodes CASSERSEAFF.

This chain joins TRBV7-2 and TRBJ2-3; 11 bases agree with TRBD1. This CDR3 is 16 amino acids long. Germline CDR1 is SGHTA and CDR2 is FQGNSA. V lost 5 bases, J lost 5 bases, and 9 bases stayed unmatched. CDR3 DNA: TGTGCCAGCAGCCTCCTAAGGACAGGGGGCAAAGATACGCAGTATTTT. This codes for CASSLLRTGGKDTQYF.

This clone was seen only once. V usage is TRBV28 and J usage is TRBJ2-7; tentatively, D is TRBD1 (6 bases). V lost 6 bases, J lost 2 bases, and 14 bases lay in between. This CDR3 region has 14 residues. The germline V gene encodes CDR1 MDHEN and CDR2 SYDVKM. The CDR3 sequence: CASSQLRGTYEQYF. For the CDR3, the DNA is TGTGCCAGCAGCCAGCTCAGGGGAACCTACGAGCAGTACTTC.

The rearrangement links TRBV18 to TRBJ1-1; TRBD1 matches at 7 bases. Unmatched junction bases numbered 10, after V lost 3 bases and J lost 6 bases. CDR3 length: 15 amino acids. The V gene's germline CDR1 is KGHSH and CDR2 LQKENI. CDR3 sequence reads: CASSPGNSGGAEAFF. The CDR3 coding sequence is TGTGCCAGCTCACCTGGGAATTCAGGGGGTGCTGAAGCTTTCTTT. Full variable domain (outside the CDR3, taken from reference TRBV18 and TRBJ1-1): NAGVMQNPRHLVRRRGQEARLRCSPMKGHSHVYWYRQLPEEGLKFMVYLQKENIIDESGMPKERFSAEFPKEGPSILRIQQVVRGDSAAYFCASSPGNSGGAEAFFGQGTRLTVV.

The V call is TRBV10-1, the J call TRBJ1-1; D not resolved. Germline CDR1 reads WNHNN; CDR2 reads SYGVQD (reference sequence). The CDR3 spans 13 residues. V lost 7 bases and J 0 bases, leaving 9 bases between the germline ends. This CDR3 is CASTEGMNTEAFF. Here the CDR3 DNA reads TGCGCCAGCACCGAAGGAATGAACACTGAAGCTTTCTTT.

The chain has TRBV7-9 and TRBJ1-4; D unclear. Trimming cost V 5 bases and J 5 bases, with 6 bases left between them. CDR1 is SEHNR, CDR2 FQNEAQ, per germline (reference sequence). This CDR3 contains 12 residues. The CDR3 coding sequence is TGTGCCAGCAGCCCGGGCAATGAAAAACTGTTTTTT. Protein product: CASSPGNEKLFF. Filled out from reference TRBV7-9 and TRBJ1-4, the complete variable domain reads DTGVSQNPRHKITKRGQNVTFRCDPISEHNRLYWYRQTLGQGPEFLTYFQNEAQLEKSRLLSDRFSAERPKGSFSTLEIQRTEQGDSAMYLCASSPGNEKLFFGSGTQLSVL.

Only a few counts were recorded for this clone. CDR3 protein: CASSGPTGDQPQHF. In nucleotides, the CDR3 is TGTGCCAGCAGTGGACCAACAGGGGATCAGCCCCAGCATTTT. This chain connects TRBV2 to TRBJ1-5, with 7 bases aligning to TRBD1. The germline V gene has CDR1 SNHLY and CDR2 FYNNEI. There are 14 residues in the CDR3. Trimming cost V 4 bases and J 5 bases; bases outside gene matches: 5.

The V and J genes are TRBV7-3 and TRBJ2-1; D unclear. The CDR3 runs to 12 residues. The germline CDR1 and CDR2 sequences are SGHTA and FQGTGA. The V and J ends lost 4 bases and 6 bases respectively, with 7 bases between them. The CDR3 spells CASSSQSNEQFF. CDR3 in DNA: TGTGCCAGCAGCTCCCAAAGCAATGAGCAGTTCTTC.

V is TRBV25-1 and J is TRBJ2-7; 11 nucleotides align to TRBD2. CDR3 size: 15 residues. Germline V gene sequence: CDR1 MGHDK, CDR2 SYGVNS. V lost 4 bases and J lost 5; bases outside the gene matches: 7. DNA of the CDR3: TGTGCCAGCAGTGCATTAGCGGGAGGGCCCCACGAGCAGTACTTC. Protein sequence: CASSALAGGPHEQYF.

A few counts support this clone. The V gene is TRBV7-3, the J gene TRBJ1-1; 10 nucleotides align to TRBD1. This CDR3 has 15 residues. The V gene's germline CDR1 is SGHTA and CDR2 FQGTGA. V was pared by 5 bases and J by 1 base, with 4 bases of the junction left unmatched. CDR3 sequence: CASSVGTGANTEAFF. CDR3 sequence (DNA): TGTGCCAGCAGCGTCGGGACAGGGGCGAACACTGAAGCTTTCTTT.

Concerning this clone itself: In the same sample, other DNA sequences code for this CDR3. The chain carries TRBV29-1 and TRBJ2-7, with 10 bases that match TRBD2. Germline V gene lookup returns CDR1 SQVTM and CDR2 ANQGSEA. The CDR3 length is 13 residues. V lost 8 bases and J lost 0; bases outside the gene matches: 4. CDR3 in DNA: TGCAGCACGGCTAGCGGGAGCTCCTACGAGCAGTACTTC. Translating it yields CSTASGSSYEQYF.

A word on this clone: A read error may account for a junction end that differs from germline. The J gene is TRBJ2-3, the V gene TRBV27; D is unresolved. The germline V gene has CDR1 MNHEY and CDR2 SMNVEV (reference sequence). The length of the CDR3 is 17 residues. CDR3 protein: CASSVSALGYSTDTQYF. The CDR3 coding sequence is TGTGCCAGCAGTGTATCCGCTCTTGGGTATAGCACAGATACGCAGTATTTT.

This chain links TRBV7-9 with TRBJ2-1; D is possibly TRBD2 (5 bases). Looked up from germline, CDR1 is SEHNR and CDR2 is FQNEAQ (reference sequence). With 5 bases removed from V and 15 bases from J, the gap between germline ends came to 14 bases. This CDR3 spans 11 amino acids. DNA for the CDR3: TGTGCCAGCAGCCCCGGGATGAGGACGTTCTTC. Translation gives CASSPGMRTFF.

The V and J genes are TRBV28 and TRBJ2-7; D might be TRBD1 or TRBD2, each matching 5 bases. CDR3 length: 16 residues. With 7 bases removed from V and 3 bases from J, the gap between germline ends came to 22 bases. CDR1 is MDHEN and CDR2 is SYDVKM in the germline V gene. DNA of the CDR3: TGTGCCAGCATGCCAGTAGGGGCCCGGGGTTTCTACGAGCAGTACTTC. It translates to CASMPVGARGFYEQYF.

The chain recombines TRBV29-1 with TRBJ2-1; no firm D call. Germline V gives CDR1 SQVTM, CDR2 ANQGSEA. The CDR3 has 12 amino acids. The germline V and J ends were trimmed by 3 bases and 4 bases, with 7 bases remaining between them. The CDR3: CSVDGLYNEQFF. The CDR3 DNA reads as TGCAGCGTTGACGGGCTGTACAATGAGCAGTTCTTC.

CDR3 in amino acids: CAISEMGGRTEAFF. The CDR3 nucleotides are TGTGCCATCAGTGAGATGGGAGGGAGGACTGAAGCTTTCTTT. The rearrangement uses TRBV10-3 and TRBJ1-1; no firm D call. Trimming pared 2 bases from V and 5 bases from J, leaving 12 bases between. This CDR3 has 14 amino acids. Per the germline V gene, CDR1 is ENHRY and CDR2 is SYGVKD.

With respect to this clone: Other DNA variants within this sample encode the same CDR3. J is TRBJ2-7 and V is TRBV28; D remains ambiguous. Germline values: CDR1 MDHEN, CDR2 SYDVKM. Trimming took 3 bases from V and 1 from J, leaving 7 bases between them. CDR3 length: 13 residues. The CDR3 spells CASSLDGSYEQYF. The CDR3 DNA is TGTGCCAGCAGTTTGGACGGTTCCTACGAGCAGTACTTC. The variable domain in full, completed from reference TRBV28 and TRBJ2-7, reads DVKVTQSSRYLVKRTGEKVFLECVQDMDHENMFWYRQDPGLGLRLIYFSYDVKMKEKGDIPEGYSVSREKKERFSLILESASTNQTSMYLCASSLDGSYEQYFGPGTRLTVT.

This clone appeared a single time. The V and J genes are TRBV19 and TRBJ2-1, with 12 bases identical to TRBD2. CDR1 is LNHDA and CDR2 is SQIVND in the germline V gene (reference sequence). The ends lost 7 bases at V and 7 bases at J; junction bases unmatched: 23. CDR3 size: 20 residues. The CDR3 sequence is CASTRTPQGGTSGRGNEQFF. The CDR3 DNA reads TGTGCCAGTACCCGAACACCGCAGGGAGGGACTAGCGGGCGGGGGAATGAGCAGTTCTTC. Together with reference TRBV19 and TRBJ2-1, the CDR3 gives the full variable domain: DGGITQSPKYLFRKEGQNVTLSCEQNLNHDAMYWYRQDPGQGLRLIYYSQIVNDFQKGDIAEGYSVSREKKESFPLTVTSAQKNPTAFYLCASTRTPQGGTSGRGNEQFFGPGTRLTVL.

This clone was counted once. The chain has TRBV7-3 and TRBJ1-2; D unclear. This CDR3 spans 13 amino acids. Germline V gene sequence: CDR1 SGHTA, CDR2 FQGTGA. V was pared by 5 bases and J by 6 bases, with 13 bases between. Written as DNA, the CDR3 is TGTGCCAGCAGCCAAAATGACGGACATGGCTACACCTTC. Its translation is CASSQNDGHGYTF.

The rearrangement links TRBV28 to TRBJ1-5; TRBD1 matches 10 bases. The CDR3 sequence is 19 residues long. Germline V lookup: CDR1 MDHEN, CDR2 SYDVKM. V lost 6 bases and J lost 0; bases outside the gene matches: 14. The CDR3 spells CASRGVPGQGPYSNQPQHF. DNA for the CDR3: TGTGCCAGCAGGGGGGTACCGGGACAGGGGCCGTATAGCAATCAGCCCCAGCATTTT.

CDR3 DNA sequence: TGCGCCAGCAGCTCGCGGGGCGGGTTCACCGGGGAGCTGTTTTTT. This encodes CASSSRGGFTGELFF. V and J are TRBV5-1 and TRBJ2-2; D might be TRBD2 (6 bases). The CDR3 has 15 residues. Germline CDR1 is SGHRS and CDR2 is YFSETQ. Between the trimmed V and J ends, which lost 3 bases and 4 bases, there was a span of 13 bases.

This clone was found a few times. The J gene is TRBJ1-2, the V gene TRBV2; D is possibly TRBD1 (5 bases). Germline CDR1 and CDR2: SNHLY and FYNNEI. The CDR3 spans 13 residues. Trimming removed 6 bases at V and 2 bases at J, with 10 bases between. The CDR3 DNA is TGTGCCAGCAGCCGGGGCCAGAACTATGGCTACACCTTC. Translating gives CASSRGQNYGYTF.

CDR3 bases: TGTGCCAGCAGCCTTTGGTATGCTAGCGGGCAGCCGGAGCAGTTCTTC. Amino acids: CASSLWYASGQPEQFF. The rearrangement uses TRBV7-9 and TRBJ2-1, with 8 bases matching TRBD2. The CDR3 sequence is 16 residues long. Trimming cost V 5 bases and J 10 bases; bases outside gene matches: 16. The germline V gene has CDR1 SEHNR and CDR2 FQNEAQ (reference sequence).

As concerns this clone: Within the sample, other DNA sequences also encode this same CDR3. The chain joins TRBV20-1 to TRBJ1-2; unclear D gene. The V end was cut by 4 bases, the J end by 5 bases, with 8 bases between. The CDR3 has 11 amino acids. CDR1 is DFQATT and CDR2 is SNEGSKA in the germline V gene (reference sequence). The CDR3 spells CSAILGYGYTF. CDR3 nucleotide sequence: TGCAGTGCTATATTAGGTTATGGCTACACCTTC.

Notes on this clone: In the same sample, other DNA sequences code for this CDR3. V is TRBV30 and J is TRBJ2-7; 7 bases line up with TRBD1. Germline CDR1 and CDR2: GTSNPN and SVGIG (reference sequence). The CDR3 is made up of 13 amino acids. With 1 base clipped from V and 2 bases from J, the junction kept 2 bases outside the gene matches. This CDR3 reads CAWSAGTAYEQYF. CDR3 DNA sequence: TGTGCCTGGAGTGCGGGGACAGCCTACGAGCAGTACTTC.

V usage is TRBV9 and J usage is TRBJ1-1; no clear D gene. CDR1 and CDR2 from the germline V gene are SGDLS and YYNGEE. With 4 bases removed from V and 4 bases from J, the gap between germline ends came to 17 bases. The CDR3 has 15 amino acids. In DNA, the CDR3 is TGTGCCAGCAGCCTAGACCTCGTGGGTAGCACTGAAGCTTTCTTT. It yields the protein CASSLDLVGSTEAFF.

V gene TRBV6-5 combines with J gene TRBJ1-2, with 7 bases that match TRBD1. Trimming took 6 bases from V and 5 from J; bases not matched to a gene: 9. Germline V gene data show CDR1 as MNHEY and CDR2 as SVGAGI. CDR3 length: 14 amino acids. CDR3 in DNA: TGTGCCAGCAGGCTCACAGGGGTTGAGTATGGCTACACCTTC. It is translated as CASRLTGVEYGYTF.

This rearrangement joins TRBV2 to TRBJ1-2, with 7 bases matching TRBD1. V lost 5 bases to trimming and J lost 8 bases; unmatched junction nucleotides: 5. Germline loops: CDR1 SNHLY, CDR2 FYNNEI. This CDR3 region has 12 residues. The chain's CDR3 is CASSLGQPGYTF. The CDR3 DNA is TGTGCCAGCAGTTTGGGACAGCCGGGCTACACCTTC. Combining the CDR3 with reference TRBV2 and TRBJ1-2 gives the whole variable domain EPEVTQTPSHQVTQMGQEVILRCVPISNHLYFYWYRQILGQKVEFLVSFYNNEISEKSEIFDDQFSVERPDGSNFTLKIRSTKLEDSAMYFCASSLGQPGYTFGSGTRLTVV.

The gene calls are TRBV7-3 and TRBJ2-2; D remains unclear. The CDR3 contains 13 residues. The V gene's germline CDR1 is SGHTA and CDR2 FQGTGA. With 4 bases removed from V and 5 bases from J, the gap between germline ends came to 8 bases. The CDR3 DNA is TGTGCCAGCAGCTCTCTAGGAACCGGGGAGCTGTTTTTT. This encodes CASSSLGTGELFF.

This chain links TRBV6-1 with TRBJ2-2, with D tentatively TRBD1 or TRBD2 (7 bases each). V lost 10 bases to trimming and J lost 3 bases, with 18 bases between them. The germline V gene encodes CDR1 MNHNS and CDR2 SASEGT. The CDR3 runs to 15 residues. CDR3 region: CANRRGLADTGELFF. The CDR3 DNA is TGTGCCAACCGAAGGGGGCTAGCGGACACCGGGGAGCTGTTTTTT.

This sequence joins TRBV29-1 and TRBJ2-5; the D gene is possibly TRBD2 (5 bases). CDR3 length equals 13 residues. Germline CDR1 reads SQVTM; CDR2 reads ANQGSEA. The germline V and J ends were trimmed by 5 bases and 5 bases, with 15 bases remaining between them. CDR3 sequence: CSVPRIRGETQYF. CDR3 coding DNA: TGCAGCGTTCCGAGGATCCGAGGGGAGACCCAGTACTTC.